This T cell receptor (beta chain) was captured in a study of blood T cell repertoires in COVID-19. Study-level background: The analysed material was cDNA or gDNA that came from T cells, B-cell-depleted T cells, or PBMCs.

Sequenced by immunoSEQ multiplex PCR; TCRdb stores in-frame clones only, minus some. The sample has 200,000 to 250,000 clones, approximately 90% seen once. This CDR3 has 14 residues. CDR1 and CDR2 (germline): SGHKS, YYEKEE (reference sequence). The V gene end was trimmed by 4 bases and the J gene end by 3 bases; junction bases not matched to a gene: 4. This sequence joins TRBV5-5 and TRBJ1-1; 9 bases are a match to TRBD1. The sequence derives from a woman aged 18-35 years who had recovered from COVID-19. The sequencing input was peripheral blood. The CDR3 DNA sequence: TGTGCCAGCAGCCAGGACAGGGGTGACACTGAAGCTTTCTTT. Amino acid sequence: CASSQDRGDTEAFF.